The next 5 T cell receptor beta chains were all read from a single sample in a study of blood T cell repertoires in COVID-19. The assay was immunoSEQ multiplex PCR, and TCRdb's table has in-frame clones only and misses some. This table has approximately 100,000 clones, around 84% appearing once. Sequenced: peripheral blood. Receptors were obtained from an elderly woman with active or convalescent COVID-19.

J is TRBJ1-1 and V is TRBV7-2, with D unclear. CDR1 and CDR2 (germline): SGHTA, FQGNSA. V lost 1 base, J lost 6 bases, and 6 bases lay in between. CDR3 length: 12 amino acids. The CDR3 reads CASSLVFSEAFF. DNA of the CDR3: TGTGCCAGCAGCTTAGTATTCTCTGAAGCTTTCTTT.

V usage is TRBV4-2 and J usage is TRBJ2-7, with 10 bases lining up with TRBD1. CDR1 LGHNA and CDR2 YNFKEQ come from the germline V gene. The V and J ends lost 4 bases and 4 bases, in that order; junction bases with no gene match: 7. This CDR3 region has 15 residues. This CDR3 reads CASSRRGTGDYEQYF. CDR3 in DNA: TGTGCCAGCAGCCGACGGGGGACAGGGGATTACGAGCAGTACTTC.

V gene TRBV19 combines with J gene TRBJ2-7; the match to TRBD2 covers 7 bases. V dropped 2 bases and J dropped 6; count of bases not matched to a gene: 4. Looked up from germline, CDR1 is LNHDA and CDR2 is SQIVND (reference sequence). The CDR3 has 13 amino acids. This CDR3 is CASSIKWGGEQYF. The CDR3 DNA reads as TGTGCCAGTAGTATAAAGTGGGGGGGCGAGCAGTACTTC.

This sequence joins TRBV7-2 and TRBJ2-1; TRBD2 agrees at 7 bases. V lost 3 bases to trimming and J lost 5 bases; unmatched junction nucleotides: 4. The CDR3 has 14 residues. Germline V CDR1 and CDR2: SGHTA, FQGNSA. The chain's CDR3 is CASSLSGMDNEQFF. In DNA, the CDR3 is TGTGCCAGCAGCTTGAGCGGGATGGACAATGAGCAGTTCTTC.

V usage is TRBV24-1 and J usage is TRBJ2-3; D is possibly TRBD1 (6 bases). The germline CDR1 and CDR2 sequences are KGHDR and SFDVKD. Trimming removed 4 bases at V and 1 base at J, with 17 bases between. The length of the CDR3 is 17 residues. The CDR3 nucleotides read TGTGCCACCAGTGACCCGGGACAAGCACCGGGCACAGATACGCAGTATTTT. It yields the protein CATSDPGQAPGTDTQYF.